This T cell receptor beta chain was observed in a study of radiation and T cells in renal cell carcinoma. V shed 6 bases, J shed 4 bases, and the junction held 11 bases outside the gene matches. The CDR3 runs 15 residues. From germline, CDR1 is MNHEY and CDR2 SMNVEV (reference sequence). Using immunoSEQ multiplex PCR, the repertoire was profiled, and TCRdb retains in-frame clones only, with some absent. The table records about 78,000 clones, roughly nine tenths of them present only once. Time point reported: blood 4 weeks post-SBRT, at nephrectomy. Noted treatment: 15 Gy SBRT to primary tumor, nephrectomy 4 weeks later.

The clonotype originates from a woman in her sixties or seventies with renal cell carcinoma. The chain has TRBV27 and TRBJ1-2, with 7 bases aligning to TRBD1. Sample: blood, taken from a patient whose treatment included radiotherapy and nephrectomy. The CDR3 DNA reads TGTGCCAGCAGGAAACCGGGACAGACTACCTATGGCTACACCTTC. It translates to CASRKPGQTTYGYTF.